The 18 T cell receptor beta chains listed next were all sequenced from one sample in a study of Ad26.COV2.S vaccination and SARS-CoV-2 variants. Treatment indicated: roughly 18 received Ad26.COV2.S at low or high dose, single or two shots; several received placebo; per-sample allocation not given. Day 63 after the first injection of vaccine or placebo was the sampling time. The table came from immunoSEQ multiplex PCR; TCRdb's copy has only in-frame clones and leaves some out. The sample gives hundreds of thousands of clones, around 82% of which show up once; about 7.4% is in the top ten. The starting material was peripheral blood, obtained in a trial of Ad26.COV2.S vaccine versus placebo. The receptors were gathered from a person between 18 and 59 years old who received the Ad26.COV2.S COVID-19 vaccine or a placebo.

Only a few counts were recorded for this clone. The CDR3 protein is CASSSRGAGEKLFF. In DNA form, the CDR3 reads TGCGCCAGCAGCTCCCGGGGGGCCGGCGAAAAACTGTTTTTT. The V gene is TRBV5-1, the J gene TRBJ1-4; weak D call: TRBD1 (6 bases). Between the trimmed V and J ends, which lost 3 bases and 8 bases, there was a span of 14 bases. CDR1 is SGHRS, CDR2 YFSETQ, per germline. CDR3 length: 14 amino acids.

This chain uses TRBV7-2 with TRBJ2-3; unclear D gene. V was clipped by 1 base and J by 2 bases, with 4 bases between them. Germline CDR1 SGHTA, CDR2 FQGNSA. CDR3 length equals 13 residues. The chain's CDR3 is CASSLDTTDTQYF. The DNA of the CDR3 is TGTGCCAGCAGCTTAGATACCACAGATACGCAGTATTTT.

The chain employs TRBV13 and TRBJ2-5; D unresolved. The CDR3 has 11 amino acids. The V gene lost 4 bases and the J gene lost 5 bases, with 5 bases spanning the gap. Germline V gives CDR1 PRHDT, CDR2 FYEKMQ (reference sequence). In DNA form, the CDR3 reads TGTGCCAGCAGCTCCCGTGAGACCCAGTACTTC. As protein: CASSSRETQYF. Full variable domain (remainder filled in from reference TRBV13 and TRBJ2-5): AAGVIQSPRHLIKEKRETATLKCYPIPRHDTVYWYQQGPGQDPQFLISFYEKMQSDKGSIPDRFSAQQFSDYHSELNMSSLELGDSALYFCASSSRETQYFGPGTRLLVL.

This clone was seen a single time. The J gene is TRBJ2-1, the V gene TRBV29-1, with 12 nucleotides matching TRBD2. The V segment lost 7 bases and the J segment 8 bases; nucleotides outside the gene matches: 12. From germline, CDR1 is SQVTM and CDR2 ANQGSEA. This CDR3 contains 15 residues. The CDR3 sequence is CSADGLAGSGDEQFF. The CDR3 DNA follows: TGCAGCGCCGATGGACTAGCGGGGTCTGGGGATGAGCAGTTCTTC.

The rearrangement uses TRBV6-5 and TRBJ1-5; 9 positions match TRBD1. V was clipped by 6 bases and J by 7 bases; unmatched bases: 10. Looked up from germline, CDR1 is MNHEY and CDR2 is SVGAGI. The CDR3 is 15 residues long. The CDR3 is CASRRDRVARQPQHF. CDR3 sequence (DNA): TGTGCCAGCAGACGGGACAGGGTAGCACGGCAGCCCCAGCATTTT.

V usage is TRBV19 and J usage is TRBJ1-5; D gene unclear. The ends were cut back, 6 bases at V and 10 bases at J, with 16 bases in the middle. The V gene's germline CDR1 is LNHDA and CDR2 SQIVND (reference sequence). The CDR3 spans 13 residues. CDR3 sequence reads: CASRPADLRPQHF. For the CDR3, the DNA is TGTGCCAGTAGGCCTGCGGACCTCAGACCCCAGCATTTT.

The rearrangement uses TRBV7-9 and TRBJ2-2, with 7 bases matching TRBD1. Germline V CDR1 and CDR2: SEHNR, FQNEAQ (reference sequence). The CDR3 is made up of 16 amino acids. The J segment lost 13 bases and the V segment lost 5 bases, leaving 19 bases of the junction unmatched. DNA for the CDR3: TGTGCCAGCAGCACCAGCCCCGGACAGGTCTTGCAAGGGCTGTTTTTT. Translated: CASSTSPGQVLQGLFF.

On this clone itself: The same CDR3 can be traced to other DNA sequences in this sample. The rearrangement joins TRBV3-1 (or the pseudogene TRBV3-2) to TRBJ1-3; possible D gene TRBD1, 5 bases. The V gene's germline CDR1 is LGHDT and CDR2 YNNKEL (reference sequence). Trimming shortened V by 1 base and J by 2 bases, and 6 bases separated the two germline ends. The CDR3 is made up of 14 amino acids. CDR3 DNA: TGTGCCAGCAGCCAAGCAGGGCCTGGAAACACCATATATTTT. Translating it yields CASSQAGPGNTIYF.

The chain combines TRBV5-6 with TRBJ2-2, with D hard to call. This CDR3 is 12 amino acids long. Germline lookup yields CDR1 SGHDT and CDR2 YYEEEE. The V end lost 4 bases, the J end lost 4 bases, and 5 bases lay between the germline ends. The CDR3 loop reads CASSGLTGELFF. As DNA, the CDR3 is TGTGCCAGCAGCGGGCTCACCGGGGAGCTGTTTTTT.

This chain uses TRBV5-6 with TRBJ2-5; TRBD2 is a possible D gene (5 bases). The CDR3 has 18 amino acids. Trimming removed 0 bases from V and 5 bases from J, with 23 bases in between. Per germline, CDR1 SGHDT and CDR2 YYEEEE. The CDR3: CASSLAGFRDLVMETQYF. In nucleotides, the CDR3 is TGTGCCAGCAGCTTGGCGGGGTTCCGTGACCTTGTGATGGAGACCCAGTACTTC.

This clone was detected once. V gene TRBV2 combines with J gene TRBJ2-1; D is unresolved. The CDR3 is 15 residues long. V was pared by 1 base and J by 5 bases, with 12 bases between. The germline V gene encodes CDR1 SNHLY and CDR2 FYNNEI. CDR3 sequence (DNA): TGTGCCAGCAGTGAAGGGCGGCCAGTTAACAATGAGCAGTTCTTC. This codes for CASSEGRPVNNEQFF. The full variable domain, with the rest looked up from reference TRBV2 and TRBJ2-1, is EPEVTQTPSHQVTQMGQEVILRCVPISNHLYFYWYRQILGQKVEFLVSFYNNEISEKSEIFDDQFSVERPDGSNFTLKIRSTKLEDSAMYFCASSEGRPVNNEQFFGPGTRLTVL.

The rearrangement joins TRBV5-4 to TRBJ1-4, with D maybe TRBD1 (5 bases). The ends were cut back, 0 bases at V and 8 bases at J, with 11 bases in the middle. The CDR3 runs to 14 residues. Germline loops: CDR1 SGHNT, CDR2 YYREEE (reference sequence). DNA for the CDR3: TGTGCCAGCAGCTTGGATCGGGGGACGGAAAAACTGTTTTTT. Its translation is CASSLDRGTEKLFF.

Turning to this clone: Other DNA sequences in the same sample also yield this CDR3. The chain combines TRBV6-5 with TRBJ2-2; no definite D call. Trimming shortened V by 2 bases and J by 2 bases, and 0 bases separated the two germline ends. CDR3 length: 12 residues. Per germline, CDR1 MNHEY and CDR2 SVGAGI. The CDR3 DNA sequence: TGTGCCAGCAGTTACAACACCGGGGAGCTGTTTTTT. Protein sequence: CASSYNTGELFF.

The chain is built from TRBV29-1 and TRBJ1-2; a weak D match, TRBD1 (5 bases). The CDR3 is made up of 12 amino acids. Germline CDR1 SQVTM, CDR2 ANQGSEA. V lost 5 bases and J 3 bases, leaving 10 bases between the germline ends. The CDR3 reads CSVWDRDYGYTF. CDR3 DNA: TGCAGCGTTTGGGACCGCGACTATGGCTACACCTTC.

The CDR3 DNA reads as TGTGCCAGCAGTTTATCTGAGGGAGGGATCTCCTACGAGCAGTACTTC. Protein sequence: CASSLSEGGISYEQYF. J is TRBJ2-7 and V is TRBV27, with 7 bases identical to TRBD2. The CDR3 consists of 16 residues. After removal of 0 bases from V and 0 bases from J, the junction contained 5 bases not matched to a gene. CDR1 MNHEY and CDR2 SMNVEV come from the germline V gene (reference sequence).

The CDR3, as DNA: TGTGCCAGCAGCGTCGGGACTAGCGGGATCAATGAGCAGTTCTTC. It encodes CASSVGTSGINEQFF. V gene TRBV9 combines with J gene TRBJ2-1; 13 nucleotides align to TRBD2. The CDR3 extends over 15 amino acids. The V segment lost 2 bases and the J segment 6 bases; nucleotides outside the gene matches: 2. Germline loops: CDR1 SGDLS, CDR2 YYNGEE.

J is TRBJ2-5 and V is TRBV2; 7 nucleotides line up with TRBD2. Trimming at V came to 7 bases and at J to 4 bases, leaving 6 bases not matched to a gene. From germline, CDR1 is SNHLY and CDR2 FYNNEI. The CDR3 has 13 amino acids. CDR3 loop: CASTTGRGETQYF. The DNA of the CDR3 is TGTGCCAGCACTACGGGGAGGGGAGAGACCCAGTACTTC.

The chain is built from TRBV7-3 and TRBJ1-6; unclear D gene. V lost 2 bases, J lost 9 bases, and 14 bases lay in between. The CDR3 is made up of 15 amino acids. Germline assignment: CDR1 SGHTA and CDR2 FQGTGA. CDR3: CASSLVPERGSPLHF. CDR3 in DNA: TGTGCCAGCAGCTTAGTGCCAGAGCGAGGTTCACCCCTCCACTTT.